This entry lists 29 T cell receptor beta chains sequenced from one sample in a study of Ad26.COV2.S vaccination and SARS-CoV-2 variants. This sample's treatment: 15 to 20 received Ad26.COV2.S at low or high dose, single or two shots; about 5 received placebo; per-sample allocation not given. Material that was analyzed had been drawn on day 63 after the first vaccine or placebo injection. Only in-frame clones appear in the TCRdb table, and some are missing; sequencing was by immunoSEQ multiplex PCR. The profile shows 350,000 to 500,000 clones, 85% to 90% of them singletons. The specimen comprised peripheral blood, sampled in a trial of Ad26.COV2.S vaccine versus placebo. The receptors here all came from a person aged 18 to 65 who received the Ad26.COV2.S COVID-19 vaccine or a placebo.

The chain has TRBV10-3 and TRBJ1-3, with D unclear. The ends were cut back, 3 bases at V and 4 bases at J, with 10 bases in the middle. Germline CDR1 ENHRY, CDR2 SYGVKD. The CDR3 length is 14 residues. The CDR3 DNA reads TGTGCCATCAGTGACTCCCGCCGCGGAAACACCATATATTTT. It encodes CAISDSRRGNTIYF.

The chain has TRBV18 and TRBJ2-5; D is unresolved. Germline CDR1 reads KGHSH; CDR2 reads LQKENI. The CDR3 extends over 12 amino acids. V dropped 3 bases and J dropped 4 bases, with 6 bases sitting between them. The CDR3 DNA is TGTGCCAGCTCACCTATCATAGAGACCCAGTACTTC. Translated: CASSPIIETQYF.

V usage is TRBV29-1 and J usage is TRBJ1-3; 7 bases fit TRBD1. The germline gives CDR1 SQVTM, CDR2 ANQGSEA. V shed 7 bases, J shed 0 bases, and the junction held 9 bases outside the gene matches. This CDR3 is built from 15 residues. CDR3 loop: CSGYRDRFSGNTIYF. The CDR3 DNA is TGCAGCGGCTACCGGGACAGATTCTCTGGAAACACCATATATTTT.

The rearrangement uses TRBV24-1 and TRBJ2-3; tentative D call: TRBD2 (6 bases). Between the trimmed V and J ends, which lost 4 bases and 4 bases, there was a span of 14 bases. The CDR3 has 15 residues. Germline V lookup: CDR1 KGHDR, CDR2 SFDVKD. The CDR3 DNA reads TGTGCCACCAGTGACCCAACCCTAGCGCCAGATACGCAGTATTTT. Its protein product is CATSDPTLAPDTQYF.

This chain uses TRBV29-1 with TRBJ1-2; D perhaps matches TRBD1 (6 bases). Germline V CDR1 and CDR2: SQVTM, ANQGSEA. The CDR3 loop spans 17 amino acids. Trimming took 1 base from V and 1 from J, leaving 19 bases between them. The DNA of the CDR3 is TGCAGCGTTGAAGCCCGGGACAAGGGGCATAATAACTATGGCTACACCTTC. Translated, it gives CSVEARDKGHNNYGYTF.

The J gene is TRBJ2-7, the V gene TRBV20-1, with D perhaps matching TRBD2 (6 bases). Germline CDR1 is DFQATT and CDR2 is SNEGSKA (reference sequence). Trimming stripped 3 bases from V and 3 bases from J, with 18 bases between. The CDR3 is made up of 15 amino acids. The CDR3 DNA reads as TGCAGTGCTAGTAGAGGAGGGTATAATGACTACGAGCAGTACTTC. Its protein product is CSASRGGYNDYEQYF.

V and J are TRBV29-1 and TRBJ1-1, with D tentatively TRBD1 (5 bases). Per germline, CDR1 SQVTM and CDR2 ANQGSEA. With 6 bases removed from V and 0 bases from J, the gap between germline ends came to 8 bases. This CDR3 is 12 amino acids long. The chain's CDR3 is CSVGLMNTEAFF. The CDR3 DNA follows: TGCAGCGTGGGACTGATGAACACTGAAGCTTTCTTT.

The chain couples TRBV30 to TRBJ2-2, with 8 bases that match TRBD2. CDR1 and CDR2 (germline): GTSNPN, SVGIG (reference sequence). This CDR3 is 18 amino acids long. Trimming removed 0 bases from V and 4 bases from J; junction bases left unmatched: 13. This CDR3 is CAWSVGSGDPRVTGELFF. CDR3 bases: TGTGCCTGGAGTGTGGGTAGCGGGGACCCGCGAGTCACCGGGGAGCTGTTTTTT. The complete variable domain, with remaining parts taken from reference TRBV30 and TRBJ2-2, reads SQTIHQWPATLVQPVGSPLSLECTVEGTSNPNLYWYRQAAGRGLQLLFYSVGIGQISSEVPQNLSASRPQDRQFILSSKKLLLSDSGFYLCAWSVGSGDPRVTGELFFGEGSRLTVL.

The chain carries TRBV13 and TRBJ2-7, with TRBD1 matching over 8 bases. The CDR3 extends over 14 amino acids. Trimming at V came to 4 bases and at J to 2 bases, leaving 4 bases not matched to a gene. Germline-derived CDR1 and CDR2 are PRHDT and FYEKMQ (reference sequence). Here the CDR3 reads CASSWDRTPYEQYF. The DNA for the CDR3 is TGTGCCAGCAGCTGGGACAGGACCCCCTACGAGCAGTACTTC.

Written as DNA, the CDR3 is TGCGCCAGCAGCCAACTTGCCGGGTATCCAAACACTGAAGCTTTCTTT. Amino acid sequence: CASSQLAGYPNTEAFF. The rearrangement joins TRBV4-3 to TRBJ1-1, with D hard to call. Trimming pared 2 bases from V and 2 bases from J, leaving 15 bases between. Per germline, CDR1 LGHNA and CDR2 YSLEER. The CDR3 spans 16 residues.

The CDR3 protein is CASSLNRGNGYTF. In DNA, the CDR3 is TGTGCCAGCAGTTTGAATCGGGGGAATGGCTACACCTTC. The chain recombines TRBV6-2 or TRBV6-3 with TRBJ1-2, with D tentatively TRBD1 (5 bases). Trimming removed 4 bases at V and 6 bases at J, with 12 bases between. The germline CDR1 and CDR2 sequences are MNHEY and SVGEGT. The CDR3 is 13 residues long.

CDR3 sequence (DNA): TGTGCCAGTAACTCGGGGCGTTCAGCTCCCACCATATATTTT. This codes for CASNSGRSAPTIYF. The chain joins TRBV19 to TRBJ1-3; a weak D match, TRBD1 (5 bases). CDR1 is LNHDA, CDR2 SQIVND, per germline (reference sequence). The CDR3 extends over 14 amino acids. Trimming cost V 7 bases and J 9 bases, with 19 bases left between them.

The V call is TRBV10-3, the J call TRBJ1-4; D not resolved. The CDR3 contains 17 residues. V gave up 2 bases and J gave up 2 bases, with 15 bases separating them. The germline V gene encodes CDR1 ENHRY and CDR2 SYGVKD. The CDR3 is CAISETMSGGTNEKLFF. In nucleotides, the CDR3 is TGTGCCATCAGTGAGACGATGAGTGGAGGTACTAATGAAAAACTGTTTTTT.

J is TRBJ1-4 and V is TRBV4-2; TRBD1 matches 10 bases. V dropped 0 bases and J dropped 7; count of bases not matched to a gene: 11. Germline V CDR1 and CDR2: LGHNA, YNFKEQ. This CDR3 has 18 residues. In DNA, the CDR3 is TGTGCCAGCAGCCAAGAATTAGGACAGGGGGTGGTTGGTGAAAAACTGTTTTTT. Amino acid sequence: CASSQELGQGVVGEKLFF.

This rearrangement joins TRBV3-1 (or the pseudogene TRBV3-2) to TRBJ2-1; D may match TRBD1 or TRBD2 (5 bases each). The germline V gene has CDR1 LGHDT and CDR2 YNNKEL (reference sequence). The CDR3 length is 14 residues. Trimming shortened V by 5 bases and J by 8 bases, and 16 bases separated the two germline ends. CDR3 in amino acids: CASSFGTLAHEQFF. DNA for the CDR3: TGTGCCAGCAGCTTCGGGACCTTAGCCCATGAGCAGTTCTTC.

The chain combines TRBV24-1 with TRBJ1-6, with D perhaps TRBD1 (5 bases). The CDR3 is 13 amino acids. Deletions cut 9 bases from V and 9 bases from J, with 14 bases between. Germline CDR1 is KGHDR and CDR2 is SFDVKD. As DNA, the CDR3 is TGTGCCACCGCGCAGGGATATGGTTCACCCCTCCACTTT. Translated, it gives CATAQGYGSPLHF.

This clone is a singleton in its sample. V usage is TRBV7-2 and J usage is TRBJ1-2; TRBD1 might be the D (5 bases). The germline CDR1 and CDR2 sequences are SGHTA and FQGNSA. CDR3 length: 12 residues. Trimming pared 6 bases from V and 1 base from J, leaving 6 bases between. The CDR3 here is CASRDNNYGYTF. Written as DNA, the CDR3 is TGTGCCAGCAGGGACAATAACTATGGCTACACCTTC.

Written as DNA, the CDR3 is TGTGCCAGCAGCTACCCGGGTCAATCCTACGAGCAGTACTTC. It yields the protein CASSYPGQSYEQYF. The chain has TRBV28 and TRBJ2-7; D call uncertain. CDR3 length equals 14 residues. Germline assignment: CDR1 MDHEN and CDR2 SYDVKM. Trimming left V 6 bases short and J 1 base short, with 13 bases between.

This chain joins TRBV11-2 and TRBJ2-2; D is uncertain. The V gene lost 3 bases and the J gene lost 2 bases, with 7 bases spanning the gap. CDR1 and CDR2 from the germline V gene are SGHAT and FQNNGV. The CDR3 length is 14 residues. CDR3 nucleotides: TGTGCCAGCAGCTTTCCCCTTAACACCGGGGAGCTGTTTTTT. Its translation is CASSFPLNTGELFF.

The chain joins TRBV6-5 to TRBJ2-7; D uncertain. V was pared by 5 bases and J by 3 bases, with 17 bases between. This CDR3 comprises 15 residues. In germline, CDR1 is MNHEY, CDR2 SVGAGI. For the CDR3, the DNA is TGTGCCAGCAGTCCCCCCGAGCAGAGAAGCTACGAGCAGTACGTC. Encoded protein: CASSPPEQRSYEQYV.

The V call is TRBV6-5, the J call TRBJ1-3, with D unresolved. CDR3 length: 15 amino acids. Trimming removed 11 bases at V and 4 bases at J, with 21 bases between. From germline, CDR1 is MNHEY and CDR2 SVGAGI. The DNA for the CDR3 is TGTGCCTGCTCAATATTGATGGCGGGGGGAAACACCATATATTTT. The encoded protein is CACSILMAGGNTIYF.

The rearrangement links TRBV27 to TRBJ2-2, with 7 bases matching TRBD2. The CDR3 totals 15 residues. CDR1 and CDR2 from the germline V gene are MNHEY and SMNVEV (reference sequence). J lost 4 bases, V lost 2 bases, and 4 bases had no gene match. In DNA form, the CDR3 reads TGTGCCAGCAGTTTAGCGGGGGAGTTCACCGGGGAGCTGTTTTTT. This translates into CASSLAGEFTGELFF.

The chain recombines TRBV30 with TRBJ2-1; 12 bases are shared with TRBD2. V lost 4 bases, J lost 10 bases, and 2 bases stayed unmatched. CDR1 is GTSNPN, CDR2 SVGIG, per germline (reference sequence). The CDR3 sequence is 12 residues long. The CDR3 DNA reads as TGTGCCTGGACGACTAGCGGGGGAGAGCAGTTCTTC. Encoded protein: CAWTTSGGEQFF.

This clone occurred a few times. The junction and the germline gene differ at one end; a read error may be behind it. The chain carries TRBV20-1 and TRBJ1-6, with TRBD1 matching over 7 bases. Looked up from germline, CDR1 is DFQATT and CDR2 is SNEGSKA (reference sequence). This CDR3 region has 11 residues. CDR3 DNA sequence: TGCAGTGCTAGTTTAAGTGACAGGGAATTTTTT. It is translated as CSASLSDREFF.

This chain joins TRBV23-1 and TRBJ1-1, with D possibly matching TRBD1 (5 bases). TRBV23-1 is given ORF status, its function remaining uncertain. CDR3 length: 14 residues. The V end was cut by 2 bases, the J end by 4 bases, with 11 bases between. The CDR3 region is CASSQAQGVTEAFF. The CDR3 nucleotides are TGCGCCAGCAGTCAAGCCCAGGGTGTCACTGAAGCTTTCTTT.

The gene calls are TRBV7-9 and TRBJ1-4; maybe TRBD1 (5 bases). Trimming removed 5 bases from V and 8 bases from J, with 9 bases in between. The V gene's germline CDR1 is SEHNR and CDR2 FQNEAQ (reference sequence). This CDR3 has 12 residues. As DNA, the CDR3 is TGTGCCAGCAGCGCACGGGGGGAAAAACTGTTTTTT. This codes for CASSARGEKLFF.

This rearrangement joins TRBV2 to TRBJ2-1; TRBD1 might be the D (5 bases). This CDR3 region has 14 residues. Germline loops: CDR1 SNHLY, CDR2 FYNNEI. Trimming stripped 7 bases from V and 8 bases from J, with 18 bases between. The CDR3: CASILGAPGDEQFF. The CDR3 DNA reads TGTGCCAGCATCTTAGGGGCTCCAGGCGATGAGCAGTTCTTC.

The chain combines TRBV13 with TRBJ1-2; D possibly corresponds to TRBD1 (5 bases). CDR1 and CDR2 (germline): PRHDT, FYEKMQ (reference sequence). The CDR3 totals 16 residues. V lost 7 bases, J lost 4 bases, and 22 bases lay in between. The CDR3 DNA follows: TGTGCCAGCACCCTGGGGCTTCTGCGTCCGACCTATGGCTACACCTTC. Its protein is CASTLGLLRPTYGYTF.

The CDR3 nucleotides read TGTGCCAGCAGTTACTCGAGAAATGGGGGTGGCAACGTCCTGACTTTC. It translates to CASSYSRNGGGNVLTF. This chain connects TRBV6-5 to TRBJ2-6; either TRBD1 or TRBD2 may supply D (5 bases each). The CDR3 runs 16 residues. With 0 bases removed from V and 9 bases from J, the gap between germline ends came to 15 bases. The germline gives CDR1 MNHEY, CDR2 SVGAGI.